The T cell receptor beta chain under discussion was sequenced for a study of response to subunit inactivated influenza vaccine. Study-level points and caveats: Few new T cells, the authors suggested, are recruited by each seasonal influenza vaccination.

This clonotype has only a few counts. No antigen is known for it. TCRdb called the RT-PCR reads again in MiXCR, with one record for every CDR3 protein. The repertoire has around 540,000 distinct CDR3 sequences, 12% of them found once; the top ten carry about 9.4%. Germline loops: CDR1 LGHDT, CDR2 YNNKEL (reference sequence). V was clipped by 1 base and J by 5 bases, with 6 bases between them. The CDR3 is 13 residues long. The sequencing used PBMCs from blood, collected on the day of vaccination. This TCR derives from a man aged 50 to 60 who received an inactivated influenza vaccine. V usage is TRBV3-1 and J usage is TRBJ1-5; D unclear. DNA of the CDR3: TGTGCCAGCAGCCAAGGCGGGTATCAGCCCCAGCATTTT. Translated: CASSQGGYQPQHF.